These 25 T cell receptor beta chains came from one sample sequenced in a study of breast tumors, draining lymph nodes, adjacent tissues. MiXCR, applied by TCRdb to the multiplex PCR reads, yields one record per CDR3 protein. The sample contains some 140,000 distinct CDR3 sequences, about 20% of which appear only once. Samples came from axillary lymph nodes draining the breast cancer. Sequencing input: axillary lymph node tissue. The receptors shown here come from a female donor with breast cancer. Some clones in this sample may be carry-over from other donors' samples.

About this clonotype: A much larger clone differs by one base, so this may be a read error. The chain carries TRBV3-1 and TRBJ2-1; tentatively, D is TRBD2 (5 bases). The germline V gene encodes CDR1 LGHDT and CDR2 YNNKEL (reference sequence). V was clipped by 5 bases and J by 3 bases, with 14 bases between them. The CDR3 has 15 amino acids. The CDR3, as DNA: TGTGCCAGCAGCATCGGGCGGGCTTTCTACAATGAGCAGTTCTTC. It is translated as CASSIGRAFYNEQFF.

This clonotype has at least ten counts. The CDR3 sequence is CASSLSRQNEQYF. The DNA for the CDR3 is TGTGCCAGCAGTTTATCTCGACAGAACGAGCAGTACTTC. The chain employs TRBV28 and TRBJ2-7; D is possibly TRBD1 (5 bases). The CDR3 contains 13 residues. The germline CDR1 and CDR2 sequences are MDHEN and SYDVKM. Trimming took 1 base from V and 5 from J, leaving 9 bases between them.

This clonotype was observed many times. The chain uses TRBV6-5 and TRBJ2-1; 8 bases are a match to TRBD2. Germline V gives CDR1 MNHEY, CDR2 SVGAGI. This CDR3 has 16 residues. V lost 6 bases to trimming and J lost 0 bases; unmatched junction nucleotides: 7. CDR3 amino acids: CASRRGGGSSYNEQFF. CDR3 coding DNA: TGTGCCAGCAGACGGGGGGGCGGAAGCTCCTACAATGAGCAGTTCTTC.

This clonotype was seen many times. V gene TRBV30 combines with J gene TRBJ2-7, with a weak D call TRBD2 (5 bases). The CDR3 totals 14 residues. V shed 2 bases and J shed 0 bases, with 11 bases lying between them. Germline V CDR1 and CDR2: GTSNPN, SVGIG (reference sequence). CDR3 loop: CAWSRWERSYEQYF. DNA of the CDR3: TGTGCCTGGAGTAGGTGGGAGCGCTCCTACGAGCAGTACTTC. Combining the CDR3 with reference TRBV30 and TRBJ2-7 gives the whole variable domain SQTIHQWPATLVQPVGSPLSLECTVEGTSNPNLYWYRQAAGRGLQLLFYSVGIGQISSEVPQNLSASRPQDRQFILSSKKLLLSDSGFYLCAWSRWERSYEQYFGPGTRLTVT.

Many counts were recorded for this clonotype. J is TRBJ2-6 and V is TRBV9, with 7 bases lining up with TRBD1. Germline CDR1 SGDLS, CDR2 YYNGEE. The length of the CDR3 is 19 residues. The junction had 13 bases not matched to a gene; V was cut back by 4 bases and J by 0 bases. CDR3 loop: CASSSSHQGVRSGANVLTF. The CDR3 DNA reads TGTGCCAGCAGCTCATCCCACCAGGGGGTTCGCTCTGGGGCCAACGTCCTGACTTTC.

At least ten counts were recorded for this clonotype. This CDR3 reads CSVGIGGGYEQYF. Here the CDR3 DNA reads TGCAGCGTTGGGATCGGGGGGGGCTACGAGCAGTACTTC. V gene TRBV29-1 combines with J gene TRBJ2-7; 8 positions match TRBD2. CDR3 length equals 13 residues. With 4 bases clipped from V and 3 bases from J, the junction kept 5 bases outside the gene matches. Germline-derived CDR1 and CDR2 are SQVTM and ANQGSEA.

Comments on this clonotype: A much larger clone is a single base away; this may be a read error. The chain employs TRBV9 and TRBJ2-2; possibly TRBD2 for D (6 bases). CDR1 and CDR2 from the germline V gene are SGDLS and YYNGEE. The CDR3 covers 14 residues. The V end was cut by 0 bases, the J end by 10 bases, with 13 bases between. The CDR3 nucleotides are TGTGCCAGCAGCGTAGGCTTCGGGCGGGAGGAGCTGTTTTTT. Protein product: CASSVGFGREELFF. The complete variable domain, with remaining parts taken from reference TRBV9 and TRBJ2-2, reads DSGVTQTPKHLITATGQRVTLRCSPRSGDLSVYWYQQSLDQGLQFLIQYYNGEERAKGNILERFSAQQFPDLHSELNLSSLELGDSALYFCASSVGFGREELFFGEGSRLTVL.

The chain uses TRBV28 and TRBJ2-3; 9 positions agree with TRBD1. Germline assignment: CDR1 MDHEN and CDR2 SYDVKM. The CDR3 extends over 17 amino acids. V lost 4 bases and J lost 6; bases outside the gene matches: 14. The chain's CDR3 is CASSYAPPGQGIDTQYF. The CDR3 DNA reads TGTGCCAGCAGTTATGCACCTCCGGGACAGGGAATCGATACGCAGTATTTT.

This clonotype was counted many times. This chain uses TRBV20-1 with TRBJ2-7; 13 bases map to TRBD2. This CDR3 comprises 14 residues. Germline CDR1 and CDR2: DFQATT and SNEGSKA (reference sequence). J lost 5 bases, V lost 1 base, and 2 bases had no gene match. For the CDR3, the DNA is TGCAGTGCTAGAGGCGGACTAGCGGGGGACGAGCAGTACTTC. Translated: CSARGGLAGDEQYF.

This clonotype was counted at least ten times. The chain employs TRBV5-6 and TRBJ2-3, with a possible D match to TRBD2 (6 bases). V gave up 0 bases and J gave up 2 bases, with 13 bases separating them. The length of the CDR3 is 16 residues. In germline, CDR1 is SGHDT, CDR2 YYEEEE. The DNA for the CDR3 is TGTGCCAGCAGCTTGGAGGCGGGACCGTACACAGATACGCAGTATTTT. Protein: CASSLEAGPYTDTQYF.

This clonotype occurred many times. The CDR3 spells CASSQGVQETQYF. DNA of the CDR3: TGTGCCAGCAGCCAGGGGGTTCAGGAGACCCAGTACTTC. The rearrangement joins TRBV14 to TRBJ2-5; D tentatively reads TRBD1 or TRBD2 (5 bases each). This CDR3 has 13 residues. Germline CDR1 SGHDN, CDR2 FVKESK. Trimming took off 3 bases at V and 5 bases at J, with 10 bases between the two ends.

This clonotype was seen ten or more times. The V call is TRBV20-1, the J call TRBJ2-5; 7 bases are shared with TRBD2. This CDR3 has 16 amino acids. From germline, CDR1 is DFQATT and CDR2 SNEGSKA (reference sequence). Germline trimming cut 0 bases from V and 1 base from J; bases unmatched to any gene: 8. CDR3 sequence (DNA): TGCAGTGCTAGAGATTCGGGGGGAGGGATCCAAGAGACCCAGTACTTC. Translated: CSARDSGGGIQETQYF.

Remarks on this clonotype: A read error is possible here, since a much larger clone lies one base away. This sequence joins TRBV3-1 and TRBJ2-3; 9 nucleotides match TRBD2. From germline, CDR1 is LGHDT and CDR2 YNNKEL (reference sequence). CDR3 size: 17 residues. The CDR3 is CVSSQDSAGGGTDTQYF. In DNA, the CDR3 is TGTGTCAGCAGCCAAGATTCGGCGGGAGGGGGGACAGATACGCAGTATTTT.

This clonotype has at least ten counts. The CDR3 here is CATSDRKVGNEQFF. For the CDR3, the DNA is TGTGCCACCAGTGATCGCAAAGTAGGCAATGAGCAGTTCTTC. This rearrangement joins TRBV24-1 to TRBJ2-1; D is unresolved. The CDR3 has 14 amino acids. V was cut by 3 bases and J by 6 bases, with 11 bases left in between. Germline values: CDR1 KGHDR, CDR2 SFDVKD.

The table lists this clonotype with many counts. This chain connects TRBV10-3 to TRBJ2-7, with TRBD1 matching over 7 bases. The CDR3 is 18 amino acids. The germline gives CDR1 ENHRY, CDR2 SYGVKD. V gave up 4 bases and J gave up 4 bases; unmatched junction bases: 19. The CDR3 sequence is CAISANPGGTGQGYEQYF. The CDR3 region has the DNA TGTGCCATCAGTGCGAATCCAGGGGGAACAGGGCAGGGATACGAGCAGTACTTC.

Worth noting for this clonotype: A much larger clone is a single base away; this may be a read error. The chain is built from TRBV3-1 and TRBJ2-1; D not certain. The CDR3 is made up of 12 amino acids. Germline assignment: CDR1 LGHDT and CDR2 YNNKEL (reference sequence). The ends were cut back, 4 bases at V and 8 bases at J, with 9 bases in the middle. This chain's CDR3 is CASSRAWDEQFF. CDR3 bases: TGTGCCAGCAGCCGAGCGTGGGATGAGCAGTTCTTC.

In its sample, this clonotype was seen many times. The genes are TRBV7-3 and TRBJ2-1; 9 positions match TRBD1. The CDR3 extends over 15 amino acids. Per the germline V gene, CDR1 is SGHTA and CDR2 is FQGTGA. After removal of 2 bases from V and 2 bases from J, the junction contained 1 base not matched to a gene. The CDR3 bases are TGTGCCAGCAGCTTAGGGACAGGGACCTACAATGAGCAGTTCTTC. It encodes CASSLGTGTYNEQFF.

Only a few counts were recorded for this clonotype. The chain employs TRBV6-1 and TRBJ1-5; D gene ambiguous. Trimming removed 3 bases from V and 5 bases from J, with 23 bases in between. Germline assignment: CDR1 MNHNS and CDR2 SASEGT. This CDR3 contains 18 residues. CDR3 coding DNA: TGTGCCAGCAGTGACACAAACACCCGCCGTCTCGCCTATCAGCCCCAGCATTTT. It codes for CASSDTNTRRLAYQPQHF.

The CDR3 DNA reads TGTGCCAGCAGTTACTCCGAGACAGGGAGCACAGATACGCAGTATTTT. This translates into CASSYSETGSTDTQYF. The chain carries TRBV6-2 or TRBV6-3 and TRBJ2-3; 7 bases are shared with TRBD1. This CDR3 is 16 amino acids long. V lost 0 bases, J lost 0 bases, and 3 bases stayed unmatched. Germline lookup yields CDR1 MNHEY and CDR2 SVGEGT.

The rearrangement uses TRBV20-1 and TRBJ1-1; TRBD1 agrees at 7 bases. The CDR3 length is 13 residues. From germline, CDR1 is DFQATT and CDR2 SNEGSKA (reference sequence). After removal of 2 bases from V and 4 bases from J, the junction contained 4 bases not matched to a gene. The CDR3 sequence is CSARTRGGTEAFF. CDR3 bases: TGCAGTGCTAGAACCAGGGGGGGCACTGAAGCTTTCTTT.

Notes on this clonotype: A read error may be the cause here, since a much bigger clone is one base away. The gene calls are TRBV27 and TRBJ2-1, with D unresolved. The CDR3 consists of 13 residues. Germline loops: CDR1 MNHEY, CDR2 SMNVEV (reference sequence). The CDR3 nucleotides read TGTGCCGGCAGTCCGTACAACTACAATGAGCAGTTCTTC. Translating gives CAGSPYNYNEQFF.

The table lists this clonotype with many counts. This rearrangement joins TRBV18 to TRBJ2-7, with TRBD1 as a possible D gene (5 bases). CDR3 size: 13 residues. CDR1 and CDR2 from the germline V gene are KGHSH and LQKENI. V was clipped by 0 bases and J by 2 bases, with 5 bases between them. As DNA, the CDR3 is TGTGCCAGCTCACCACCGGACACCTACGAGCAGTACTTC. This codes for CASSPPDTYEQYF.

The sample holds many counts of this clonotype. This rearrangement joins TRBV10-3 to TRBJ2-1; weak D call: TRBD2 (6 bases). Germline V CDR1 and CDR2: ENHRY, SYGVKD. The CDR3 totals 15 residues. The V end lost 0 bases, the J end lost 9 bases, and 15 bases lay between the germline ends. The CDR3, as DNA: TGTGCCATCAGTGAGTCGCGAGGGACTCCAATTGAGCAGTTCTTC. As protein: CAISESRGTPIEQFF.

This clonotype occurred once. A single base separates this from a much larger clone, so it may be a read error. The rearrangement joins TRBV5-6 to TRBJ2-7, with no clear D. Trimming pared 2 bases from V and 3 bases from J, leaving 9 bases between. Germline values: CDR1 SGHDT, CDR2 YYEEEE. The CDR3 has 13 residues. The CDR3: CASSFRVYYEQYF. CDR3 bases: TGTGCCAGCAGCTTCCGGGTTTACTACGAGCAGTACTTC.

V is TRBV28 and J is TRBJ2-3; 7 bases agree with TRBD2. V shed 8 bases and J 0 bases; nucleotides not matched to a gene: 2. Germline V gene sequence: CDR1 MDHEN, CDR2 SYDVKM. This CDR3 has 13 amino acids. In nucleotides, the CDR3 is TGTGCCAGCCAGCGGGACAGCACAGATACGCAGTATTTT. It yields the protein CASQRDSTDTQYF.